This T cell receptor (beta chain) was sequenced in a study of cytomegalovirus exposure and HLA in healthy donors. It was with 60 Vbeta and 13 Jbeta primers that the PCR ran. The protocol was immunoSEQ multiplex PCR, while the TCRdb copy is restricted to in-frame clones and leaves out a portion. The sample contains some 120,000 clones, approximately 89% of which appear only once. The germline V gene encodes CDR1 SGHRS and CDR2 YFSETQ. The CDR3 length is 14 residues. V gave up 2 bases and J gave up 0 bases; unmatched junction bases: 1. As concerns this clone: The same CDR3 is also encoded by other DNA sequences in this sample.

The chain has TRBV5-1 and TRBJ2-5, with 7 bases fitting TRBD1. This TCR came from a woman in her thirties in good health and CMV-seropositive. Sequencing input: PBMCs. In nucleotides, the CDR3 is TGCGCCAGCAGCTTACAGGGGAACCAAGAGACCCAGTACTTC. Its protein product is CASSLQGNQETQYF.